The 15 T cell receptor beta chains given below trace back to one sample, sequenced in a study of blood T cell repertoires in COVID-19. Using immunoSEQ multiplex PCR, the repertoire was profiled, and TCRdb retains in-frame clones only, with some absent. The data show 450,000 to 500,000 clones, 80% to 90% seen once. Sequencing used peripheral blood. Receptor source: a human donor in a cohort sampled during active COVID-19.

The chain combines TRBV30 with TRBJ1-2, with D unresolved. V gave up 5 bases and J gave up 0 bases, with 22 bases separating them. The germline gives CDR1 GTSNPN, CDR2 SVGIG (reference sequence). The CDR3 spans 17 residues. The CDR3 protein is CAWDRPSAASTNYGYTF. As DNA, the CDR3 is TGTGCCTGGGACCGACCCTCGGCGGCTAGTACTAACTATGGCTACACCTTC.

The chain links TRBV11-2 to TRBJ2-1; 7 nucleotides line up with TRBD2. CDR3 size: 14 residues. Germline CDR1 SGHAT, CDR2 FQNNGV. V shed 5 bases and J 3 bases; nucleotides not matched to a gene: 4. In DNA, the CDR3 is TGTGCCAGCAGCCCCCGGACTAGCTACAATGAGCAGTTCTTC. Protein product: CASSPRTSYNEQFF.

This clone has a single count. DNA of the CDR3: TGTGCCAGCAGCTTGGGGACCCTAGCGGGAGGCAGCACAGATACGCAGTATTTT. Residues: CASSLGTLAGGSTDTQYF. V usage is TRBV5-8 and J usage is TRBJ2-3, with TRBD2 matching 11 bases. This CDR3 spans 18 amino acids. Looked up from germline, CDR1 is SGHTS and CDR2 is YDEGEE. V dropped 0 bases and J dropped 0; count of bases not matched to a gene: 6. Combining the CDR3 with reference TRBV5-8 and TRBJ2-3 gives the whole variable domain EAGVTQSPTHLIKTRGQQATLRCSPISGHTSVYWYQQALGLGLQFLLWYDEGEERNRGNFPPRFSGRQFPNYSSELNVNALELEDSALYLCASSLGTLAGGSTDTQYFGPGTRLTVL.

The chain uses TRBV7-8 and TRBJ1-5; 8 bases agree with TRBD1. Looked up from germline, CDR1 is SGHVS and CDR2 is FQNEAQ. V gave up 2 bases and J gave up 6 bases; unmatched junction bases: 6. The CDR3 is made up of 15 amino acids. Here the CDR3 reads CASSLLPGTGQPQHF. The CDR3 region has the DNA TGTGCCAGCAGCTTATTACCCGGGACAGGTCAGCCCCAGCATTTT.

The chain has TRBV18 and TRBJ2-2; 7 nucleotides match TRBD1. Trimming took 4 bases from V and 2 from J; bases not matched to a gene: 4. CDR3 length equals 15 residues. CDR1 and CDR2 from the germline V gene are KGHSH and LQKENI. CDR3 DNA sequence: TGTGCCAGCTCACAACAGGGGATAAACACCGGGGAGCTGTTTTTT. Translating it yields CASSQQGINTGELFF. The variable domain in full, with the rest retrieved from reference TRBV18 and TRBJ2-2, is NAGVMQNPRHLVRRRGQEARLRCSPMKGHSHVYWYRQLPEEGLKFMVYLQKENIIDESGMPKERFSAEFPKEGPSILRIQQVVRGDSAAYFCASSQQGINTGELFFGEGSRLTVL.

The rearrangement uses TRBV2 and TRBJ2-3; maybe TRBD2 (6 bases). Germline lookup yields CDR1 SNHLY and CDR2 FYNNEI. This CDR3 has 14 residues. Between the trimmed V and J ends, which lost 7 bases and 1 base, there was a span of 12 bases. The chain's CDR3 is CASIRERGTDTQYF. The CDR3 nucleotides read TGTGCCAGCATCCGGGAGAGGGGCACAGATACGCAGTATTTT. Supplemented by reference TRBV2 and TRBJ2-3, the full variable domain reads EPEVTQTPSHQVTQMGQEVILRCVPISNHLYFYWYRQILGQKVEFLVSFYNNEISEKSEIFDDQFSVERPDGSNFTLKIRSTKLEDSAMYFCASIRERGTDTQYFGPGTRLTVL.

This clone was counted once. The rearrangement links TRBV4-1 to TRBJ2-3; no reliable D call. The germline CDR1 and CDR2 sequences are MGHRA and YSYEKL. The CDR3 totals 14 residues. Trimming pared 1 base from V and 5 bases from J, leaving 10 bases between. The chain's CDR3 is CASSQAPEEDTQYF. CDR3 sequence (DNA): TGCGCCAGCAGCCAAGCGCCCGAGGAAGATACGCAGTATTTT.

V is TRBV19 and J is TRBJ2-1; 13 bases line up with TRBD2. The germline gives CDR1 LNHDA, CDR2 SQIVND (reference sequence). The CDR3 spans 14 residues. V dropped 6 bases and J dropped 9; count of bases not matched to a gene: 5. CDR3 sequence reads: CASRLAGGPIEQFF. In DNA form, the CDR3 reads TGTGCCAGTAGACTAGCGGGAGGGCCTATTGAGCAGTTCTTC.

This clone is a singleton in its sample. CDR3 sequence reads: CASSQGRAEHNEQFF. The CDR3 DNA follows: TGTGCCAGCAGCCAAGGGAGGGCGGAGCACAATGAGCAGTTCTTC. The chain couples TRBV3-1 (or the pseudogene TRBV3-2) to TRBJ2-1; tentatively, D is TRBD2 (6 bases). The V end was cut by 1 base, the J end by 5 bases, with 12 bases between. The CDR3 is 15 amino acids. Germline V lookup: CDR1 LGHDT, CDR2 YNNKEL (reference sequence).

The rearrangement links TRBV30 to TRBJ2-7; 13 bases agree with TRBD2. The CDR3 totals 15 residues. The trim removed 3 bases at V and 2 bases at J, leaving 4 bases unmatched. From germline, CDR1 is GTSNPN and CDR2 SVGIG (reference sequence). This CDR3 reads CAWRRGLAGTYEQYF. The DNA for the CDR3 is TGTGCCTGGAGGAGGGGACTAGCGGGGACCTACGAGCAGTACTTC.

V and J are TRBV28 and TRBJ1-1; the D is unclear. The germline V gene encodes CDR1 MDHEN and CDR2 SYDVKM. The V end lost 5 bases, the J end lost 11 bases, and 9 bases lay between the germline ends. The CDR3 covers 10 residues. This CDR3 is CASSPLGAFF. The CDR3 DNA is TGTGCCAGCAGTCCCCTGGGCGCTTTCTTT.

The genes are TRBV7-9 and TRBJ1-4; D call uncertain. Trimming shortened V by 0 bases and J by 0 bases, and 5 bases separated the two germline ends. The CDR3 runs to 15 residues. Looked up from germline, CDR1 is SEHNR and CDR2 is FQNEAQ (reference sequence). The CDR3 here is CASSLAAPTNEKLFF. In nucleotides, the CDR3 is TGTGCCAGCAGCTTAGCGGCACCAACTAATGAAAAACTGTTTTTT.

The chain employs TRBV4-2 and TRBJ2-7; 7 nucleotides match TRBD2. The CDR3 runs 16 residues. V trimming: 0 bases; J trimming: 2 bases; junction bases outside the gene matches: 7. Germline-derived CDR1 and CDR2 are LGHNA and YNFKEQ. The CDR3 coding sequence is TGTGCCAGCAGCCAAGATAGGGAGGGCCGCGCCTACGAGCAGTACTTC. It encodes CASSQDREGRAYEQYF.

The genes are TRBV30 and TRBJ2-1; 10 bases fit TRBD2. V lost 3 bases and J lost 15; bases outside the gene matches: 8. The V gene's germline CDR1 is GTSNPN and CDR2 SVGIG (reference sequence). This CDR3 region has 12 residues. CDR3 nucleotides: TGTGCCTGGAGACAAGCGGGAGGGCCGTGGTTCTTC. Protein product: CAWRQAGGPWFF.

This clone was seen only a few times. The chain uses TRBV5-1 and TRBJ2-7, with TRBD1 identical over 8 bases. The CDR3 is 14 amino acids. CDR1 SGHRS and CDR2 YFSETQ come from the germline V gene. Trimming took 3 bases from V and 4 from J; bases not matched to a gene: 6. CDR3 DNA sequence: TGCGCCAGCAGCTCTGCAGGGGGCGGATACGAGCAGTACTTC. Amino acids: CASSSAGGGYEQYF.